The subject of this entry is one TCR beta chain. The sample originates from a study of T cell responses to AZD1222 COVID-19 vaccine. The protocol was immunoSEQ multiplex PCR, while the TCRdb copy is restricted to in-frame clones and leaves out a portion. The data contain roughly 200,000 clones, 85% to 95% of them singletons. CDR3 length: 16 amino acids. V was shortened by 4 bases and J by 0 bases, with 13 bases between the two germline ends. Germline CDR1 is SGHKS and CDR2 is YYEKEE (reference sequence). The receptor comes from an adult who received the MenACWY meningococcal vaccine as a control. This chain uses TRBV5-5 with TRBJ2-2, with D perhaps matching TRBD1 (6 bases). The sequencing here drew on peripheral blood, taken 28 days after the second dose of the MenACWY control vaccine. The CDR3 is CASSGRTATNTGELFF. The CDR3 DNA reads TGTGCCAGCAGCGGCCGGACAGCGACGAACACCGGGGAGCTGTTTTTT.